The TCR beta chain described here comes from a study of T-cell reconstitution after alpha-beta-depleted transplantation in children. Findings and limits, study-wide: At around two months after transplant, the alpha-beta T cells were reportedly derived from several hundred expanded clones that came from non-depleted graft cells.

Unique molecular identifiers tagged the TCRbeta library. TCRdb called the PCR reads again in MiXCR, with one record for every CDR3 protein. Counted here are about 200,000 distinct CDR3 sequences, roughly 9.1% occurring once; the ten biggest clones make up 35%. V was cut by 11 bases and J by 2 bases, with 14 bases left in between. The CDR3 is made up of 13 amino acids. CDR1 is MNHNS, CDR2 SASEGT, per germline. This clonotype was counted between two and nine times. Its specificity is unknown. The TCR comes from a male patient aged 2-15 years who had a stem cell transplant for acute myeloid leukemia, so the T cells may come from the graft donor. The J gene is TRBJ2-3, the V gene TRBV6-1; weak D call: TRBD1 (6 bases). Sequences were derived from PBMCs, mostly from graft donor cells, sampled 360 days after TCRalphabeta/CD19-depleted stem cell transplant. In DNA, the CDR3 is TGTGCCTCACAGGGTCTTGTCACAGATACGCAGTATTTT. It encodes CASQGLVTDTQYF.